Presented here are 11 T cell receptor beta chains from one specimen sequenced in a study of cytomegalovirus exposure and HLA in healthy donors. The PCR had 60 Vbeta and 13 Jbeta primers. Some clones are missing from TCRdb's copy, which holds only in-frame ones; the method was immunoSEQ multiplex PCR. The table lists 130,000 or so clones, 8.5% of them singletons, with 5.5% in the top ten. The sequenced sample consisted of PBMCs. These receptors originate from a man in his forties in good health and CMV-seronegative.

This clone was detected only a few times. The chain recombines TRBV5-4 with TRBJ1-4; 8 nucleotides align to TRBD1. This CDR3 is built from 14 residues. Germline V gene data show CDR1 as SGHNT and CDR2 as YYREEE (reference sequence). Losses at the gene ends were 4 bases for V and 8 bases for J; bases not matched to a gene: 7. CDR3 nucleotides: TGTGCCAGCAGCCCGGACAGGGTCGGGGAAAAACTGTTTTTT. Its protein is CASSPDRVGEKLFF.

The sample holds a few counts of this clone. The chain recombines TRBV18 with TRBJ1-3; D is perhaps TRBD1 (6 bases). Germline V lookup: CDR1 KGHSH, CDR2 LQKENI. CDR3 length: 15 amino acids. The V end lost 2 bases, the J end lost 0 bases, and 8 bases lay between the germline ends. The CDR3 nucleotides are TGTGCCAGCTCACCAGGACAGCACTCTGGAAACACCATATATTTT. Protein product: CASSPGQHSGNTIYF.

This clone was seen a handful of times. V usage is TRBV2 and J usage is TRBJ1-1; D may be TRBD1 (6 bases). The CDR3 sequence is 14 residues long. Looked up from germline, CDR1 is SNHLY and CDR2 is FYNNEI. V was trimmed by 8 bases and J by 0 bases, leaving 13 bases between them. The CDR3 reads CASGPGVLNTEAFF. The DNA for the CDR3 is TGTGCCAGCGGTCCAGGGGTCCTGAACACTGAAGCTTTCTTT.

Only a few counts were recorded for this clone. The chain joins TRBV7-9 to TRBJ1-4; TRBD1 agrees at 9 bases. The length of the CDR3 is 16 residues. Looked up from germline, CDR1 is SEHNR and CDR2 is FQNEAQ (reference sequence). V shed 5 bases and J 4 bases; nucleotides not matched to a gene: 8. CDR3 sequence (DNA): TGTGCCAGCAGCATCCTTCGGGGACAGGGTAATGAAAAACTGTTTTTT. It is translated as CASSILRGQGNEKLFF.

The V call is TRBV14, the J call TRBJ2-2; D unclear. In germline, CDR1 is SGHDN, CDR2 FVKESK. V was shortened by 2 bases and J by 8 bases, with 3 bases between the two germline ends. CDR3 length equals 11 residues. The CDR3 loop is CASSQRGELFF. The CDR3 DNA follows: TGTGCCAGCAGCCAACGGGGGGAGCTGTTTTTT. Variable domain in full (rest from reference TRBV14 and TRBJ2-2): EAGVTQFPSHSVIEKGQTVTLRCDPISGHDNLYWYRRVMGKEIKFLLHFVKESKQDESGMPNNRFLAERTGGTYSTLKVQPAELEDSGVYFCASSQRGELFFGEGSRLTVL.

This clone was seen a few times. The chain uses TRBV30 and TRBJ2-7; weak D call: TRBD2 (5 bases). Trimming removed 1 base at V and 0 bases at J, with 13 bases between. Germline-derived CDR1 and CDR2 are GTSNPN and SVGIG (reference sequence). The CDR3 extends over 15 amino acids. CDR3 sequence (DNA): TGTGCCTGGAGTGCCCTTGGGGAGTACTCCTACGAGCAGTACTTC. As protein: CAWSALGEYSYEQYF. Full variable domain (outside the CDR3, taken from reference TRBV30 and TRBJ2-7): SQTIHQWPATLVQPVGSPLSLECTVEGTSNPNLYWYRQAAGRGLQLLFYSVGIGQISSEVPQNLSASRPQDRQFILSSKKLLLSDSGFYLCAWSALGEYSYEQYFGPGTRLTVT.

The genes are TRBV10-1 and TRBJ1-5; tentative D call: TRBD1 (6 bases). V was trimmed by 3 bases and J by 3 bases, leaving 9 bases between them. This CDR3 is 14 amino acids long. Germline CDR1 and CDR2: WNHNN and SYGVQD (reference sequence). This CDR3 is CASSDAGDNQPQHF. In DNA form, the CDR3 reads TGCGCCAGCAGTGATGCAGGGGACAATCAGCCCCAGCATTTT.

This clone was observed a few times. The V gene is TRBV19, the J gene TRBJ1-5; 7 nucleotides line up with TRBD1. Germline V gene lookup returns CDR1 LNHDA and CDR2 SQIVND (reference sequence). The CDR3 contains 15 residues. V lost 0 bases, J lost 2 bases, and 1 base stayed unmatched. CDR3 DNA sequence: TGTGCCAGTAGTATAGATACAGGGGGCAATCAGCCCCAGCATTTT. It encodes CASSIDTGGNQPQHF. The complete variable domain, with remaining parts taken from reference TRBV19 and TRBJ1-5, reads DGGITQSPKYLFRKEGQNVTLSCEQNLNHDAMYWYRQDPGQGLRLIYYSQIVNDFQKGDIAEGYSVSREKKESFPLTVTSAQKNPTAFYLCASSIDTGGNQPQHFGDGTRLSIL.

The rearrangement joins TRBV19 to TRBJ1-4, with a possible D match to TRBD1 (5 bases). This CDR3 is 14 amino acids long. Trimming cost V 4 bases and J 8 bases, with 14 bases left between them. Germline CDR1 reads LNHDA; CDR2 reads SQIVND (reference sequence). The CDR3 nucleotides are TGTGCCAGTAGTAGCGGACAAGGTCGGGAAAAACTGTTTTTT. Encoded protein: CASSSGQGREKLFF.

Notes on this clone: At the DNA level, this CDR3 is encoded by other sequences in the same sample as well. The genes are TRBV7-6 and TRBJ2-5, with D maybe TRBD1 (5 bases). The CDR3 is made up of 14 amino acids. Germline CDR1 SGHVS, CDR2 FNYEAQ. V was trimmed by 5 bases and J by 2 bases, leaving 12 bases between them. CDR3 DNA sequence: TGTGCCAGCAGCCTCGGTGCAGGGCAAGAGACCCAGTACTTC. Amino acid sequence: CASSLGAGQETQYF.

This clone was seen only a few times. The chain uses TRBV7-7 and TRBJ1-2; D possibly corresponds to TRBD1 (6 bases). CDR1 is SSHAT and CDR2 is FNYEAQ in the germline V gene (reference sequence). The CDR3 consists of 13 residues. Between the trimmed V and J ends, which lost 5 bases and 8 bases, there was a span of 15 bases. The CDR3: CASSPIDRPGYTF. CDR3 coding DNA: TGTGCCAGCAGCCCCATCGACAGGCCCGGCTACACCTTC. Full variable domain (missing parts from reference TRBV7-7 and TRBJ1-2): GAGVSQSPRYKVTKRGQDVTLRCDPISSHATLYWYQQALGQGPEFLTYFNYEAQPDKSGLPSDRFSAERPEGSISTLTIQRTEQRDSAMYRCASSPIDRPGYTFGSGTRLTVV.